These T cell receptor beta chains were read from a single sample in a study of human T cells and chemical hapten exposure. MiXCR was run by TCRdb on the RACE reads, yielding one entry per CDR3 protein. Among 62,000 or so distinct CDR3 sequences listed, approximately 9.9% were seen once. This sample comprised whole blood, obtained in connection with sensitization to the hapten diphenylcyclopropenone (DPC). Receptors were obtained from a woman aged 45-65 years with alopecia areata. Some clones in this sample may be carry-over from other donors' samples. The CDR3 runs from the conserved cysteine through the conserved F or W. D genes are given only for firm matches. Clone size is shown for a subset of rows, as once, few, many or a class of expanded clone.

size	V	J	D	CDR3	DNA
many	TRBV20-1	TRBJ2-1	TRBD2	CSARVTGGPYNEQFF	TGCAGTGCTAGAGTTACGGGGGGGCCCTACAATGAGCAGTTCTTC
NA	TRBV20-1	TRBJ2-7	TRBD2	CSASGGAPYEQYF	TGCAGTGCTAGCGGGGGGGCCCCCTACGAGCAGTACTTC
many	TRBV7-2	TRBJ2-3	TRBD1	CASSPDRGADTQYF	TGTGCCAGCAGCCCGGACAGGGGGGCAGATACGCAGTATTTT
NA	TRBV12-3/TRBV12-4	TRBJ2-1	NA	CASSPRGASYNEQFF	TGTGCCAGCAGTCCCCGCGGGGCTTCCTACAATGAGCAGTTCTTC
many	TRBV7-9	TRBJ2-7	NA	CASSTRTTYEQYF	TGTGCCAGCAGCACACGGACTACCTACGAGCAGTACTTC
many	TRBV29-1	TRBJ2-1	NA	CSVEVGVSYNEQFF	TGCAGCGTTGAAGTGGGCGTTTCCTACAATGAGCAGTTCTTC
many	TRBV28	TRBJ2-1	NA	CASSPFDTPHWEDEQFF	TGTGCCAGCAGTCCCTTCGATACCCCTCACTGGGAGGATGAGCAGTTCTTC
many	TRBV7-6	TRBJ2-3	NA	CASSLGTSTDTQYF	TGTGCCAGCAGCTTGGGTACTAGCACAGATACGCAGTATTTT
few	TRBV9	TRBJ2-2	NA	CASSVALRAGNTGELFF	TGTGCCAGCAGCGTAGCTCTCCGGGCAGGCAACACCGGGGAGCTGTTTTTT
few	TRBV7-9	TRBJ1-5	NA	CASSVTASNQPQHF	TGTGCCAGCAGCGTGACAGCTAGCAATCAGCCCCAGCATTTT
many	TRBV5-1	TRBJ1-4	TRBD1	CASSSTGIREKLFF	TGCGCCAGCAGCTCGACAGGGATTAGGGAAAAACTGTTTTTT
many	TRBV4-2	TRBJ2-3	TRBD2	CASSLGAGEGDTQYF	TGTGCCAGCAGCCTAGGAGCGGGGGAGGGAGATACGCAGTATTTT
few	TRBV18	TRBJ1-1	NA	CASSLPPATNTEAFF	TGTGCCAGCTCCCTCCCGCCGGCCACCAACACTGAAGCTTTCTTT
NA	TRBV3-1	TRBJ1-6	NA	CASSLPHYNSPLHF	TGTGCCAGCAGCCTCCCCCACTATAATTCACCCCTCCACTTT
few	TRBV20-1	TRBJ1-2	NA	CSALRDPGYTF	TGCAGTGCTCTCAGGGATCCCGGCTACACCTTC
many	TRBV20-1	TRBJ1-1	TRBD1	CSARGRGHRGTEAFF	TGCAGTGCTAGAGGCAGGGGTCACAGGGGCACTGAAGCTTTCTTT
NA	TRBV4-3	TRBJ2-2	NA	CASSQRVLKANTGELFF	TGCGCCAGCAGCCAGCGAGTTCTCAAGGCGAACACCGGGGAGCTGTTTTTT
many	TRBV28	TRBJ1-2	NA	CATVLEYGYTF	TGTGCCACCGTGTTAGAGTATGGCTACACCTTC
many	TRBV6-4	TRBJ1-6	TRBD1	CASSTTGTGGSPLHF	TGTGCCAGCAGTACCACCGGGACAGGTGGTTCACCCCTCCACTTT
many	TRBV20-1	TRBJ1-5	NA	CSARGERQLNQPQHF	TGCAGTGCTAGGGGCGAGCGACAGCTCAATCAGCCCCAGCATTTT
many	TRBV7-2	TRBJ2-2	TRBD1	CASSPRQGIGELFF	TGTGCCAGCAGCCCGAGACAGGGAATCGGGGAGCTGTTTTTT
many	TRBV12-3/TRBV12-4	TRBJ1-1	NA	CASTINRGGMNTEAFF	TGTGCCAGCACCATTAATCGAGGCGGAATGAACACTGAAGCTTTCTTT
many	TRBV7-6	TRBJ1-3	NA	CASSLRGSGNTIYF	TGTGCCAGCAGCCTAAGGGGCTCTGGAAACACCATATATTTT
few	TRBV11-2	TRBJ2-5	TRBD2	CASSNGLVASETQYF	TGTGCCAGCAGCAACGGACTAGTGGCCTCGGAGACCCAGTACTTC